This T cell receptor beta chain was captured in a study of T cells in Graves' hyperthyroidism and ophthalmopathy. This clonotype was counted at least ten times. With 3 bases clipped from V and 6 bases from J, the junction kept 0 bases outside the gene matches. This CDR3 is 13 amino acids long. From germline, CDR1 is SGHRS and CDR2 YFSETQ. Extraction of PBMCs used roughly 10 ml of fresh peripheral blood. TCR beta CDR3 sequences were amplified from RNA transcripts. The HTBI set primed first-round TCR CDR3 RT-PCR. TCRdb itself ran the multiplex PCR reads through MiXCR, one entry per CDR3 protein. The table shows more than 300,000 distinct CDR3 sequences, with around a sixth occurring only once.

The source material was blood. The chain uses TRBV5-1 and TRBJ2-2, with 9 bases identical to TRBD1. The sequence was obtained from a man between 18 and 35 years old with Graves' ophthalmopathy. The CDR3 nucleotides read TGCGCCAGCAGCTGGGACAGGGCCGGGGAGCTGTTTTTT. Protein product: CASSWDRAGELFF.